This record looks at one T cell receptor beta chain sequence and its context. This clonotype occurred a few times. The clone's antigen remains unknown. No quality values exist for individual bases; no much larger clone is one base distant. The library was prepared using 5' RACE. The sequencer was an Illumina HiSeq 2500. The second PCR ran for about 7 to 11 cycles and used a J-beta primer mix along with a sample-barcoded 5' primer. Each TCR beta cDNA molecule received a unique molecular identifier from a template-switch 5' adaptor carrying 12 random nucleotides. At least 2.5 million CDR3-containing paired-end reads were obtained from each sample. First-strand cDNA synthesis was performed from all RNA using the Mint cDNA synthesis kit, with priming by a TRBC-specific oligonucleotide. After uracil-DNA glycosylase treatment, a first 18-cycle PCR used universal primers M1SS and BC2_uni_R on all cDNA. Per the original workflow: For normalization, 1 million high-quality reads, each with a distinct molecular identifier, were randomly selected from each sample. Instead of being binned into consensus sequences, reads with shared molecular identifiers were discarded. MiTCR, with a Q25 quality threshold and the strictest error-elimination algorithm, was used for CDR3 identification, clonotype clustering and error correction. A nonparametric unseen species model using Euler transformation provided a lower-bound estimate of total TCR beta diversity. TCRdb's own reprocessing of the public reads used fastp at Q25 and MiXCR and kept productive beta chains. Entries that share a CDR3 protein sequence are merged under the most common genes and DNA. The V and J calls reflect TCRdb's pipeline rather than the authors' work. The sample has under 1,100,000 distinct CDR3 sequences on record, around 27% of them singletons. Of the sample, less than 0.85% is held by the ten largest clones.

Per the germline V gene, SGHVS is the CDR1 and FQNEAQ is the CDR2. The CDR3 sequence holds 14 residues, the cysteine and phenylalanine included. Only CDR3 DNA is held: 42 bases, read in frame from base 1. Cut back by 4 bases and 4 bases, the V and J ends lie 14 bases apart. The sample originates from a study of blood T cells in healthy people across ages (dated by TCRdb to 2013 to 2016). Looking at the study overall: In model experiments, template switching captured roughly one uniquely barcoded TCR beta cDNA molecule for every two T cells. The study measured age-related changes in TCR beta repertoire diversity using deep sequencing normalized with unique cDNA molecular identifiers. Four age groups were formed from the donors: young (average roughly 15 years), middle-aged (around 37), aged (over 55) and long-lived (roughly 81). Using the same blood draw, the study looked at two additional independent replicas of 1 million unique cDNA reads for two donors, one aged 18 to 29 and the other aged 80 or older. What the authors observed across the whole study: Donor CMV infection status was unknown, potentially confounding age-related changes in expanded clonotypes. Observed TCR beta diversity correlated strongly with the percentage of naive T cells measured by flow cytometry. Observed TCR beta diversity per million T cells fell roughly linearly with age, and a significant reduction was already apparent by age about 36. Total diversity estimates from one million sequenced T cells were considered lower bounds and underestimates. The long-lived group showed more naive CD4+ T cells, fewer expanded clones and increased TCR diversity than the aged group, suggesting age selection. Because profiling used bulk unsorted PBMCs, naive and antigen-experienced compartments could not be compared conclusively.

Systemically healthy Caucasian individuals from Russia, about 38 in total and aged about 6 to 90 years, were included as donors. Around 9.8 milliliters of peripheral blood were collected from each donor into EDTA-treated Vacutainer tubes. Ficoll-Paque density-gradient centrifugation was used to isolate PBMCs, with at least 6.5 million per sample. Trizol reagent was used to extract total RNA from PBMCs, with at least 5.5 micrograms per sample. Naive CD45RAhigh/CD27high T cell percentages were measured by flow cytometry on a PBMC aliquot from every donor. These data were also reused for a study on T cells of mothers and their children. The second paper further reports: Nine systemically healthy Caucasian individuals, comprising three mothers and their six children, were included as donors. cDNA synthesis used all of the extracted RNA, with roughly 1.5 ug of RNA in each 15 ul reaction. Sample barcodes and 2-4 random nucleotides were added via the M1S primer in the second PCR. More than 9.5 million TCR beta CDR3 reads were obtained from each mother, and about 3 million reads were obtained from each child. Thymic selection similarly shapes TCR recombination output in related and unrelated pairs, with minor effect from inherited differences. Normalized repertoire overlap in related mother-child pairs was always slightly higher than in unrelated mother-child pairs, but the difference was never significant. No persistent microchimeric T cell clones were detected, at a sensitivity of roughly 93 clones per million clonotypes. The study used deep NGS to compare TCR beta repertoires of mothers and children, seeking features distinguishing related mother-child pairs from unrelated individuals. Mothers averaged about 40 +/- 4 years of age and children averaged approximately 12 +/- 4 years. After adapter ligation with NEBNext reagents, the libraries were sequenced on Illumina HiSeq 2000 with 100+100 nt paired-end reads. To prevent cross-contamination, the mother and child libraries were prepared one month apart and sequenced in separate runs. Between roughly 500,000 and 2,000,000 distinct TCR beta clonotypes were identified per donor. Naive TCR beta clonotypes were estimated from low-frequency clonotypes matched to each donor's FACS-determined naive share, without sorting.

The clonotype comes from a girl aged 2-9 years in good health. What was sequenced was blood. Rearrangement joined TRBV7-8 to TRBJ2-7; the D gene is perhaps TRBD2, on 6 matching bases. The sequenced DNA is TGTGCCAGCAGCTCCGGAGGGTTTAGGTACGAGCAGTACTTC. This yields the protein CASSSGGFRYEQYF.